A single sample is the source of the 2 T cell receptor beta chains below, sequenced in a study of blood T cell repertoires in COVID-19. Sequencing was performed with immunoSEQ multiplex PCR; in TCRdb, only in-frame clones are kept and a portion is missing. The sample contains 120,000 to 150,000 clones, around 90% of which appear only once. Input material: peripheral blood. These receptors all stem from a human donor in a cohort sampled during active COVID-19.

This clone came up once. The same CDR3 is also encoded by other DNA sequences in this sample. The chain recombines TRBV3-1 (or the pseudogene TRBV3-2) with TRBJ1-6; D perhaps matches TRBD1 (5 bases). V lost 3 bases and J 5 bases, leaving 8 bases between the germline ends. The CDR3 sequence is 14 residues long. Per germline, CDR1 LGHDT and CDR2 YNNKEL (reference sequence). In DNA, the CDR3 is TGTGCCAGCAGCCAGGGGCAAAATAATTCACCCCTCCACTTT. The encoded protein is CASSQGQNNSPLHF.

The rearrangement uses TRBV4-3 and TRBJ1-6; TRBD1 aligns across 7 bases. The CDR3 has 15 residues. The ends lost 4 bases at V and 7 bases at J; junction bases unmatched: 7. Germline V CDR1 and CDR2: LGHNA, YSLEER. The CDR3 nucleotides read TGCGCCAGCAGCCCCTGGGGACAGTTAAATTCACCCCTCCACTTT. Translated: CASSPWGQLNSPLHF.